This TCR beta chain was recorded in a study of OX40 agonist ivuxolimab in advanced cancers. On the study more broadly: Enrolled patients in dose escalation had cancers that were hepatocellular carcinoma, melanoma, renal cell or head and neck cancer. The study's findings and limits: Among T cells, CD8+ cells averaged more expanded clones than CD4+ cells. Also present in some nonresponders was a low level of normalized T-cell clonal expansion.

Concerning this clone itself: Its target is unknown.

Generated by immunoSEQ multiplex PCR, the TCRdb table keeps only in-frame clones and is missing some. The sample gives about 71,000 clones, around 90% of which show up once; approximately 15% is in the top ten. The origin of this receptor is an adult with an advanced solid tumor such as melanoma, head and neck, liver or kidney cancer. This sample comprised CD4+ or CD8+ T cells sorted from blood, obtained in a trial of the OX40 agonist ivuxolimab.

CDR3 sequence: CASSELAGGPDTQYF. The CDR3 nucleotides are TGTGCCAGCAGTGAACTAGCGGGAGGGCCAGATACGCAGTATTTT. The chain recombines TRBV6-1 with TRBJ2-3; 12 bases are shared with TRBD2. The CDR3 loop spans 15 amino acids. CDR1 MNHNS and CDR2 SASEGT come from the germline V gene. Trimming took 2 bases from V and 4 from J; bases not matched to a gene: 1.